This TCR beta chain was identified during a study of vaccination and CD4 T cells after COVID-19. On the study more broadly: Overlapping SARS-CoV-2, HCoV-NL63, HCoV-OC43 and HCoV-229E spike peptides were used to stimulate cells.

The length of the CDR3 is 13 residues. V shed 7 bases and J 6 bases; nucleotides not matched to a gene: 8. Germline-derived CDR1 and CDR2 are SNHLY and FYNNEI. Oncomine TCR Beta short-read sequencing was applied to DNA from cultured CD4+ T cells. TCRdb passed the PCR reads through MiXCR, listing each CDR3 protein once. The sample consists of about 18,000 distinct CDR3 sequences, 43% of them appearing once. In the case of this clonotype: Its antigen is as yet unknown.

Treatment denoted: approximately nine-day PBMC culture with coronavirus spike peptide pools or control peptides (ViraFEST assay). This sequence was found in a human donor who had recovered from COVID-19. The chain combines TRBV2 with TRBJ1-2; 7 bases match TRBD1. The specimen comprised CD4+ T cells from blood, cultured in vitro, sampled after SARS-CoV-2 vaccination. The CDR3 DNA follows: TGTGCCAGCATTTCGGACAGGTTTGATGGCTACACCTTC. Translating it yields CASISDRFDGYTF.